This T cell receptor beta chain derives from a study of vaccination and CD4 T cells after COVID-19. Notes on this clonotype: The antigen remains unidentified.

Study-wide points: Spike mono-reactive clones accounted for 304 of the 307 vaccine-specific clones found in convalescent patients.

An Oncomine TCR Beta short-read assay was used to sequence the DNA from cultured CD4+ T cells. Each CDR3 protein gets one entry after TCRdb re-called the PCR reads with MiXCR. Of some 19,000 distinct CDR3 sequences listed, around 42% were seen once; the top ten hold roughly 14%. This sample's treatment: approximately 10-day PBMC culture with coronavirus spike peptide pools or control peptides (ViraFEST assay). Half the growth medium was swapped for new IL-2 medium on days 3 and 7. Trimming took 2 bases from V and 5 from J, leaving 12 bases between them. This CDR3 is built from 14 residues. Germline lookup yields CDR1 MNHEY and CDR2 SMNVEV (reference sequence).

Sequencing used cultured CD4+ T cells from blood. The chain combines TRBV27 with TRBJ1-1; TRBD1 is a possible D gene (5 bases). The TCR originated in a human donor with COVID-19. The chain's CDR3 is CASSLRDLGTEAFF. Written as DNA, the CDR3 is TGTGCCAGCAGTTTAAGGGACTTAGGTACTGAAGCTTTCTTT.